These T cell receptor beta chains were read from a single sample in a study of identical twins' blood T cells. TCRdb re-called the 5' RACE reads with MiXCR, one entry per CDR3 protein. The data contain 350,000 to 400,000 distinct CDR3 sequences, approximately 30% of them singletons. Input material: PBMCs. These receptors were obtained from a woman aged 18-49 years in good health. The conserved cysteine and the conserved F or W are not part of the CDR3 here. Fields, in order: J gene, V gene, clone size, CDR3 protein. Size values are once, few and many counts, or a class for expanded clones, and some rows have none.

J: TRBJ1-6; V: TRBV6-6; size: few; CDR3: ASNGQGFLTLH
J: TRBJ2-7; V: TRBV6-5; size: .; CDR3: ASTGNGTYEQY
J: TRBJ2-3; V: TRBV15; size: .; CDR3: AVGRGTDTQY
J: TRBJ2-1; V: TRBV29-1; size: .; CDR3: SVEGPRRNEQF
J: TRBJ2-1; V: TRBV20-1; size: .; CDR3: SARAYSGLYNEQF
J: TRBJ2-2; V: TRBV20-1; size: few; CDR3: SAREGIGELF
J: TRBJ1-5; V: TRBV20-1; size: many; CDR3: SARDLSNRAGDQPQH
J: TRBJ1-2; V: TRBV29-1; size: .; CDR3: SGGEGYT
J: TRBJ1-2; V: TRBV10-3; size: many; CDR3: AISEGSYGYT
J: TRBJ2-5; V: TRBV18; size: .; CDR3: TSSYQETQY
J: TRBJ2-7; V: TRBV29-1; size: .; CDR3: SVVSSDRGYEQY
J: TRBJ1-2; V: TRBV15; size: .; CDR3: ATSRTDRGRGGYT
J: TRBJ1-1; V: TRBV19; size: many; CDR3: ASSTPGWSTEAF
J: TRBJ2-3; V: TRBV11-3; size: .; CDR3: ASSKDRDQDTQY
J: TRBJ1-5; V: TRBV27; size: few; CDR3: ASTPSGTGYQPQH
J: TRBJ1-1; V: TRBV7-8; size: few; CDR3: ASSWARLNTEAF
J: TRBJ1-5; V: TRBV5-5; size: .; CDR3: ASSLDGWDQPQH
J: TRBJ1-1; V: TRBV7-9; size: .; CDR3: ASSLFAGTEAF
J: TRBJ1-2; V: TRBV18; size: few; CDR3: ASSPRDTANYGYT
J: TRBJ1-2; V: TRBV6-5; size: .; CDR3: ASSERVHYGYT
J: TRBJ2-3; V: TRBV9; size: .; CDR3: ASSVRVSVGDTQY
J: TRBJ2-3; V: TRBV29-1; size: few; CDR3: SVGLARADTQY
J: TRBJ2-3; V: TRBV9; size: .; CDR3: ASSGGFTTDTQY
J: TRBJ1-1; V: TRBV20-1; size: few; CDR3: SARGSGLVTEAF
J: TRBJ2-7; V: TRBV20-1; size: .; CDR3: SARVLGYEQY
J: TRBJ1-2; V: TRBV29-1; size: .; CDR3: SVAEGGSGILNGYT
J: TRBJ1-2; V: TRBV14; size: few; CDR3: ASSPLSGSYGYT
J: TRBJ1-5; V: TRBV3-1; size: .; CDR3: ASSRTGTGSSQPRH
J: TRBJ2-2; V: TRBV29-1; size: few; CDR3: SVRVPNTGELF
J: TRBJ1-1; V: TRBV29-1; size: few; CDR3: SVGGAGGTEAF
J: TRBJ2-1; V: TRBV10-3; size: many; CDR3: AISAGTGVYNEQF
J: TRBJ1-3; V: TRBV19; size: .; CDR3: ASQTISSGNTIY
J: TRBJ1-3; V: TRBV5-1; size: .; CDR3: ASSLAWGTGNTIY
J: TRBJ1-5; V: TRBV20-1; size: few; CDR3: SALTTGDQPQH
J: TRBJ1-1; V: TRBV12-3/TRBV12-4; size: few; CDR3: ASSPQTLNTEAF
J: TRBJ2-3; V: TRBV20-1; size: .; CDR3: SARRASGTDTQY
J: TRBJ2-3; V: TRBV7-9; size: few; CDR3: ASSITGGPDTQY
J: TRBJ1-5; V: TRBV2; size: few; CDR3: ASSLWGSDQPQH
J: TRBJ1-1; V: TRBV29-1; size: many; CDR3: SVGADPSSAF
J: TRBJ1-1; V: TRBV10-3; size: .; CDR3: AISEFAGNTEAF
J: TRBJ2-2; V: TRBV5-1; size: few; CDR3: ASSLRASGGNTGELF
J: TRBJ1-5; V: TRBV20-1; size: .; CDR3: SARQGNFNDQPQH
J: TRBJ1-1; V: TRBV7-9; size: few; CDR3: ASSLDQGTFTEAF
J: TRBJ2-3; V: TRBV6-5; size: .; CDR3: ASSYSYRRGGKDTQY
J: TRBJ1-1; V: TRBV20-1; size: many; CDR3: SALNTEAF
J: TRBJ1-2; V: TRBV18; size: few; CDR3: ASSPGAGGGYGYT
J: TRBJ2-2; V: TRBV27; size: .; CDR3: ASSLTFGELF
J: TRBJ1-1; V: TRBV29-1; size: .; CDR3: SPSQGGVTEAF
J: TRBJ2-3; V: TRBV20-1; size: few; CDR3: SAPSIDTQY
J: TRBJ2-4; V: TRBV7-9; size: .; CDR3: ASSLGAVNIQY